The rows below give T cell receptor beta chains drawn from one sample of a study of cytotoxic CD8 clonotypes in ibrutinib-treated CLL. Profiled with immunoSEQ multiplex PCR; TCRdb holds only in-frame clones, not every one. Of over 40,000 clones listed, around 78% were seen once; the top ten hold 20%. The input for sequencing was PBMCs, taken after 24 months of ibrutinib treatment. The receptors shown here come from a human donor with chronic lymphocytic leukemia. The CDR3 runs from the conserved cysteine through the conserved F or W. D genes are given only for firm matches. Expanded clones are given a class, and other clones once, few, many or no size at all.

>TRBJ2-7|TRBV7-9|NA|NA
TGTGCCAGCAGCTTGACTAGTGTCTCCTACGAGCAGTACTTC
CASSLTSVSYEQYF
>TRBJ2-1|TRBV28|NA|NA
TGTGCCAGCATTAATAGCGGTGGGAAGTACAATGAGCAGTTCTTC
CASINSGGKYNEQFF
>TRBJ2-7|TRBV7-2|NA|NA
TGTGCCAGCAGCCAACCTAGCTCCTACGAGCAGTACTTC
CASSQPSSYEQYF
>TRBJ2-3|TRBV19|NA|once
TGTGCCAGTACCCCTATAGGCTTCACAGATACGCAGTATTTT
CASTPIGFTDTQYF
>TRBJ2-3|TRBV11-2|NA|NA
TGTGCCAGCAGCACCGTCCGGGGCGGTACGCAGTATTTT
CASSTVRGGTQYF
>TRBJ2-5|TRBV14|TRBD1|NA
TGTGCCAGCAGCCAAGAGGGCAGGGGGCAAGAGACCCAGTACTTC
CASSQEGRGQETQYF
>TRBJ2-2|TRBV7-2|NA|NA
TGTGCCAGCAGCTTAGATTGGTCCACCGGGGAGCTGTTTTTT
CASSLDWSTGELFF
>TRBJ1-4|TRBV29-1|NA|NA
TGCGGGGGGAGGGGACTTAATGAAAAACTGTTTTTT
CGGRGLNEKLFF
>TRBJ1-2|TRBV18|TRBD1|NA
TGTGCCAGCTCACCACCGACAGGGGATAACTATGGCTACACCTTC
CASSPPTGDNYGYTF
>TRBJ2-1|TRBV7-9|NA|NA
TGTGCCAGCAGCTTGTATCAGAGTAGGGCCTACAATGAGCAGTTCTTC
CASSLYQSRAYNEQFF
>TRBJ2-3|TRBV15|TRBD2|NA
TGTGCCACCAGCAGAGGTTCTAGCGGCCACACAGATACGCAGTATTTT
CATSRGSSGHTDTQYF
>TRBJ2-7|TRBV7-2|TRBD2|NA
TGTGCCAGCAGCTTAGCCGGGACTAGCATCGCCAAGTTGAGGGAGCAGTACTTC
CASSLAGTSIAKLREQYF
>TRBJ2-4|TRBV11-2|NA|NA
TGTGCCAGCAGCTTATCTGAAGGACCTTTAGCCAAAAACATTCAGTACTTC
CASSLSEGPLAKNIQYF
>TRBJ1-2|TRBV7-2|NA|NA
TGTGCCAGCAGCTTAGCGCTTGTTTTTCCTGGCTACACCTTC
CASSLALVFPGYTF
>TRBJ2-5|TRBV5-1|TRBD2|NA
TGCGCCAGCAGCTTGGCGGGAGGGAAAGAGACCCAGTACTTC
CASSLAGGKETQYF
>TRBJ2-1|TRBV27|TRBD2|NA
TGTGCCAGCAGTTCCGGAACTAGCGGGAACCATGAGCAGTTCTTC
CASSSGTSGNHEQFF
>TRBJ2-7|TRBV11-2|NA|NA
TGTGCCAGCAGCGCCACTGGCACGGGGTTCGAGCAGTACTTC
CASSATGTGFEQYF
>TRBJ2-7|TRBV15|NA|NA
TGTGCCACCAGCAGAGATAAAGGCAGGCAGGGAAGTACGTCGGGGTCCTACGAGCAGTACTTC
CATSRDKGRQGSTSGSYEQYF
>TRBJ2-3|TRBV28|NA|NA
TGTGCCAGCAGTTTTACAGGGAAGGTCGATACGCAGTATTTT
CASSFTGKVDTQYF
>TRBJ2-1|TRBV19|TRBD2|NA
TGTGCCAGTAGTGAGGGACTAGCGTCTAACAATGAGCAGTTCTTC
CASSEGLASNNEQFF
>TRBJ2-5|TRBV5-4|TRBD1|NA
TGTGCCAGCAGCAGAGGGACAGCTGGCCAGGAGACCCAGTACTTC
CASSRGTAGQETQYF
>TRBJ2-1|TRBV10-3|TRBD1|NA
TGTGCCATCAGGCCAGGGACAGGGGTAGACAATGAGCAGTTCTTC
CAIRPGTGVDNEQFF
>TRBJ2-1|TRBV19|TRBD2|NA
TGTGCCAGTAGTATAGTAGGCGGGACTACCTACAATGAGCAGTTCTTC
CASSIVGGTTYNEQFF
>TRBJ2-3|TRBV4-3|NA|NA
TGCGCCAGCAGCCAAGTAACGGGAGGCACAGATACGCAGTATTTT
CASSQVTGGTDTQYF
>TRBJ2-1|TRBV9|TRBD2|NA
TGTGCCAGCAGCGTAGGGTTGACTAGCGGTTACAATGAGCAGTTCTTC
CASSVGLTSGYNEQFF